This TCR beta chain is drawn from a study of cytomegalovirus exposure and HLA in healthy donors. As for the study in general: HLA-typed donors were the source of approximately 88 million unique TCRs, which an early data release held. Regarding the study as a whole: The authors later found most CMV-associated TCR beta chains appeared HLA-restricted. Under in vitro conditions, a few CMV-associated chains were confirmed as specific for CMV antigens.

V was clipped by 0 bases and J by 3 bases, with 8 bases between them. CDR1 is MRHNA, CDR2 SNTAGT, per germline. There are 15 residues in the CDR3. Both 60 Vbeta primers and 13 Jbeta primers went into the PCR. The assay was immunoSEQ multiplex PCR, and TCRdb's table has in-frame clones only and misses some. The sample lists roughly 120,000 clones, around 70% occurring once. As for this clone: Its antigen is unknown.

Specimen: PBMCs. The receptor comes from a woman in her 70s in good health and CMV-seropositive. V is TRBV6-4 and J is TRBJ2-2, with a possible D match to TRBD1 (6 bases). The CDR3 coding sequence is TGTGCCAGCAGTGACTCCCCAGGGGACACCGGGGAGCTGTTTTTT. Translating it yields CASSDSPGDTGELFF.